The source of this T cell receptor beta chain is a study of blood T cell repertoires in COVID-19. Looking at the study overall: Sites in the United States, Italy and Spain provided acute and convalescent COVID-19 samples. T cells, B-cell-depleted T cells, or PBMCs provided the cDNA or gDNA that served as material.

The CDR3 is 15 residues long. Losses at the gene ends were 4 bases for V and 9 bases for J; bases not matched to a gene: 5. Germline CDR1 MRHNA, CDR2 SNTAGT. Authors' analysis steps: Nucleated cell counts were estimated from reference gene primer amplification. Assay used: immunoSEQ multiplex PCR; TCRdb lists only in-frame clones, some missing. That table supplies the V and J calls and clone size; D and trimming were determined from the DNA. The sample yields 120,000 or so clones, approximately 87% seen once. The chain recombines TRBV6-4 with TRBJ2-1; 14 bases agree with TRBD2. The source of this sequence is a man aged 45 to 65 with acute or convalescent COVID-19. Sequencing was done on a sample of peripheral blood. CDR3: CASSAFGLAGGEQFF. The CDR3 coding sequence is TGTGCCAGCAGTGCTTTTGGACTAGCGGGGGGTGAGCAGTTCTTC.